What follows is one TCR beta chain and its context. What it binds is not known. One entry per CDR3 protein results from TCRdb running MiXCR on the RT-PCR reads. Of 550,000 to 800,000 distinct CDR3 sequences detected, around 13% appear once; the ten largest clones hold around 6.5%. The sample comes from a study of response to subunit inactivated influenza vaccine. Study conclusions and caveats: The authors offered the suggestion that each seasonal influenza vaccination recruits few new T cells.

The CDR3 runs to 15 residues. Germline-derived CDR1 and CDR2 are SGHTA and FQGNSA. V lost 3 bases to trimming and J lost 3 bases, with 14 bases between them. V and J are TRBV7-2 and TRBJ1-2, with D uncertain. The sample here was PBMCs from blood, taken approximately 15 days before vaccination. This clonotype originated in a man aged 45-65 years who received an inactivated influenza vaccine. Here the CDR3 DNA reads TGTGCCAGCAGCTTTGACGGAAGACTAGACTATGGCTACACCTTC. Translated, it gives CASSFDGRLDYGYTF.